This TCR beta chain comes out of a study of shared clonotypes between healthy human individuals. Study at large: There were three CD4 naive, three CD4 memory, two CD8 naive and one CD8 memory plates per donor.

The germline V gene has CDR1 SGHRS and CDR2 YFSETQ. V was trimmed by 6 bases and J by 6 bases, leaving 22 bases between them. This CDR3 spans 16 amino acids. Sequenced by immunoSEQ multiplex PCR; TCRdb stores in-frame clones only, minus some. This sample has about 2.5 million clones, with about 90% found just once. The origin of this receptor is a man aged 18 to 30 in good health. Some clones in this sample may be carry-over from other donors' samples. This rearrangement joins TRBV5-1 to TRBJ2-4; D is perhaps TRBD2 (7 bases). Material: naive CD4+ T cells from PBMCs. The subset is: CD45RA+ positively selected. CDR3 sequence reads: CASTLPNREGGNIQYF. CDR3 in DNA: TGCGCCAGCACCCTACCCAACAGGGAGGGCGGAAACATTCAGTACTTC.